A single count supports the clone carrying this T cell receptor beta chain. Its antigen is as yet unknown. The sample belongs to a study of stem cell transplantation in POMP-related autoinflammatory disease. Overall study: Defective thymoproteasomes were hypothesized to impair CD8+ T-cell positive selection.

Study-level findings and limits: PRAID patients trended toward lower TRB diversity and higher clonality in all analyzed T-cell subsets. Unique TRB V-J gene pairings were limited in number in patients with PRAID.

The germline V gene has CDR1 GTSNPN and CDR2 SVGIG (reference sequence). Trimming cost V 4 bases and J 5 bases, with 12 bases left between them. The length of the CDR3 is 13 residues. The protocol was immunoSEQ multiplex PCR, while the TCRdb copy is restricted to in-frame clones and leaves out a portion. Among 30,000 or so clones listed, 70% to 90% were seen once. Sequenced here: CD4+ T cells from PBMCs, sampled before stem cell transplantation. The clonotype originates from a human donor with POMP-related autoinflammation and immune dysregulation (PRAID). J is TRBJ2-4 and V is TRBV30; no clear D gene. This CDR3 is CAWNGSIQNIQYF. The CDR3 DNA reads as TGTGCCTGGAATGGCAGTATTCAAAACATTCAGTACTTC. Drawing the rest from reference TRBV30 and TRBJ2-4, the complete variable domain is SQTIHQWPATLVQPVGSPLSLECTVEGTSNPNLYWYRQAAGRGLQLLFYSVGIGQISSEVPQNLSASRPQDRQFILSSKKLLLSDSGFYLCAWNGSIQNIQYFGAGTRLSVL.